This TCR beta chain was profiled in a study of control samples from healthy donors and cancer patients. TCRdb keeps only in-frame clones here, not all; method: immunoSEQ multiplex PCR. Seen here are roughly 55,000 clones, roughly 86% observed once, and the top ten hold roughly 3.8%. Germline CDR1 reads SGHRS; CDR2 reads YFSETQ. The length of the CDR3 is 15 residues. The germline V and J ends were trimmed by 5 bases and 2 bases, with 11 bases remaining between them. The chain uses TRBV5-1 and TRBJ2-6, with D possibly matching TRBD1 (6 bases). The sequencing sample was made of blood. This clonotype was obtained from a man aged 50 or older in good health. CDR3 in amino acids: CASRSGVTGANVLTF. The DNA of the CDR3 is TGCGCCAGCAGATCAGGGGTCACTGGGGCCAACGTCCTGACTTTC. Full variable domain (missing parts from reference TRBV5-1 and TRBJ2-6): KAGVTQTPRYLIKTRGQQVTLSCSPISGHRSVSWYQQTPGQGLQFLFEYFSETQRNKGNFPGRFSGRQFSNSRSEMNVSTLELGDSALYLCASRSGVTGANVLTFGAGSRLTVL.